Reported below is one T cell receptor (beta chain). The data are from a study of CD8+CD57+ T cells in acquired aplastic anemia. Study-level background: 3 to 3.5 ug was the average amount of DNA from sorted CD4+ and CD8+ cells.

The germline gives CDR1 DFQATT, CDR2 SNEGSKA (reference sequence). With 3 bases removed from V and 5 bases from J, the gap between germline ends came to 13 bases. The CDR3 consists of 13 residues. Only patients with CD8+CD57+ cell expansion on flow cytometry were chosen for sequencing. Severe acquired aplastic anemia was present in every patient. All patients were therapy-naive when blood was sampled. Template material for TCR beta VDJ and CDR3 profiling consisted of genomic DNA. TCRdb itself ran the reads through MiXCR, one entry per CDR3 protein. The data contain approximately 130,000 distinct CDR3 sequences, about 60% of them seen just once; the ten biggest clones take up around 27%.

This receptor was obtained from a human donor with aplastic anemia. The chain is built from TRBV20-1 and TRBJ1-2; D is possibly TRBD1 (5 bases). Sequencing was done on a sample of sorted CD4+, CD8+, or CD8+CD57+ T cells (not recorded which) from PBMCs. The CDR3 DNA is TGCAGTGCTAGCAGGGTAGGGGAGTATGGCTACACCTTC. It yields the protein CSASRVGEYGYTF.